Described below is a single TCR beta chain sequence and its context. Its ends do not fully match the called genes, so a read error is possible. The sample comes from a study of T cells in Graves' hyperthyroidism and ophthalmopathy. Lactation, pregnancy, other autoimmune disease or uncontrolled infection led to exclusion of patients. Diagnostic decisions used clinical symptoms, serum thyroxine and TRAb, thyroid ultrasound and orbital computed tomography. There were TCR beta CDR3 regions amplified from RNA transcripts. An initial round of RT-PCR targeting the TCR CDR3 relied on the HTBI primer set. MiXCR, applied by TCRdb to the multiplex PCR reads, yields one record per CDR3 protein. The sample has about 760,000 distinct CDR3 sequences, around 40% seen once; the top ten hold roughly 30%. The origin of this receptor is a woman in her forties with Graves' hyperthyroidism. The sample comprised blood.

CDR3 in amino acids: CASSYSRGMNTGAFF. In DNA form, the CDR3 reads TGTGCCAGCAGTTACTCCCGGGGCATGAACACTGGAGCTTTCTTT. The rearrangement links TRBV6-5 to TRBJ1-1; D is possibly TRBD1 (5 bases). Germline CDR1 is MNHEY and CDR2 is SVGAGI. This CDR3 spans 15 amino acids.